This T cell receptor (beta chain) was sequenced during a study of cytomegalovirus exposure and HLA in healthy donors. About the study: Earlier, 180 million or so T cells were analyzed, and 90 million to 140 million unique TCR beta sequences were found among them.

The PCR made use of 60 Vbeta and 13 Jbeta primers. Assay used: immunoSEQ multiplex PCR; TCRdb lists only in-frame clones, some missing. The sample lists about 160,000 clones; around four fifths were seen once. The study's findings and limits: Follow-up analysis found HLA locus-dependent TCR association rates, highest for DRB1 and lowest for HLA-C. Later examination showed HLA-associated TCR beta chains had greater clonal expansion than equally common others. Within a later analysis, the majority of CMV-associated TCR beta chains appeared HLA-restricted.

Concerning this clone: No antigen is known for it.

Sequencing used PBMCs. This TCR was recovered from a woman between 18 and 29 years old in good health and CMV-seronegative.

CDR3 coding DNA: TGTGCCAGCAGCGTAGTGGAGCTAGCGGGGGACACAGATACGCAGTATTTT. This codes for CASSVVELAGDTDTQYF. V gene TRBV9 combines with J gene TRBJ2-3; 10 bases line up with TRBD2. The germline V gene encodes CDR1 SGDLS and CDR2 YYNGEE. Trimming removed 0 bases from V and 2 bases from J; junction bases left unmatched: 6. The CDR3 length is 17 residues.